One and the same sample provided the 17 T cell receptor beta chains below, sequenced in a study of tumor and adjacent non-tumor tissue in lung cancer. The library came from three nested PCR rounds adapted from ARM-PCR protocols. Using its own MiXCR run on the multiplex PCR reads, TCRdb lists one record per CDR3 protein. Of 70,000 or so distinct CDR3 sequences in the sample, about 60% were seen once. No cell sorting was done before RNA was extracted from the tissue. Sample: lung tumor tissue. The origin of the receptors is a man over 45 with non-small cell lung cancer.

This clonotype has a count of ten or more. The chain links TRBV5-5 to TRBJ2-6, with TRBD1 matching over 8 bases. The CDR3 has 17 residues. V shed 4 bases, J shed 2 bases, and the junction held 8 bases outside the gene matches. CDR1 is SGHKS, CDR2 YYEKEE, per germline (reference sequence). The CDR3 loop is CASSAWGQATGANVLTF. As DNA, the CDR3 is TGTGCCAGCAGCGCGTGGGGACAGGCTACTGGGGCCAACGTCCTGACTTTC.

About this clonotype: A clone one base away is much larger, so this may be a read error. The rearrangement links TRBV6-1 to TRBJ1-5; no firm D call. Per germline, CDR1 MNHNS and CDR2 SASEGT. The CDR3 totals 13 residues. V was cut by 10 bases and J by 4 bases, with 14 bases left in between. The CDR3 nucleotides read TGTGCCATGGCCCCGACTTATAATCAGCCCCAGCATTTT. Encoded protein: CAMAPTYNQPQHF.

The chain has TRBV29-1 and TRBJ2-1; possible D gene TRBD1, 5 bases. V lost 0 bases and J lost 13, with 25 bases in between. The CDR3 loop spans 16 amino acids. The germline gives CDR1 SQVTM, CDR2 ANQGSEA. The CDR3 spells CSVEDATESSYNGQFF. The CDR3 nucleotides read TGCAGCGTTGAAGACGCGACAGAGAGCTCCTACAATGGACAGTTCTTC.

In the case of this clonotype: The junction departs from the called germline gene at one end, perhaps through a read error. The rearrangement joins TRBV20-1 to TRBJ2-1; the D gene is possibly TRBD1 (6 bases). CDR3 length: 15 residues. CDR1 is DFQATT and CDR2 is SNEGSKA in the germline V gene (reference sequence). This CDR3 is CSAEQGRGSYNEKFF. The CDR3 DNA reads as TGCAGTGCGGAACAGGGCCGTGGCTCCTACAATGAGAAGTTCTTC.

This clonotype came up many times. The chain has TRBV6-6 and TRBJ1-5; the D gene is possibly TRBD1 (5 bases). Trimming stripped 7 bases from V and 6 bases from J, with 10 bases between. Germline loops: CDR1 MNHNY, CDR2 SVGAGI (reference sequence). CDR3 length equals 12 residues. CDR3 region: CASTDGTQPQHF. For the CDR3, the DNA is TGTGCCAGCACCGACGGGACTCAGCCCCAGCATTTT.

The chain carries TRBV10-1 and TRBJ1-2, with D hard to call. The CDR3 extends over 13 amino acids. V lost 5 bases and J 8 bases, leaving 15 bases between the germline ends. Per the germline V gene, CDR1 is WNHNN and CDR2 is SYGVQD (reference sequence). CDR3 amino acids: CASSKRRDLGYTF. The DNA of the CDR3 is TGCGCCAGCAGTAAACGCCGTGACCTCGGCTACACCTTC.

This clonotype was picked up a small number of times. This may be a read error, as it is one base from a much larger clone. The chain couples TRBV12-3 or TRBV12-4 to TRBJ1-3; D unresolved. This CDR3 contains 13 residues. CDR3 nucleotide sequence: TGTGCCACCAGTTTAGGCGTAGGAAACACCATATATTTT. Encoded protein: CATSLGVGNTIYF.

Comment on this clonotype: Likely a read error: the CDR3 ends without its conserved phenylalanine or tryptophan. The DNA is left out, because the CDR3 cannot be placed on it with certainty; the CDR3 is given as TCRdb lists it. V usage is TRBV28 and J usage is TRBJ2-1; TRBD2 was called by the table and not checked on the DNA. The CDR3 is made up of 14 amino acids, end residues included. Per germline, CDR1 MDHEN and CDR2 SYDVKM. CDR3 loop: CASSLVRELGEQFS.

This clonotype has only a few counts. Since a much larger clone is just one base distant, this may be a read error. CDR3 sequence (DNA): TGTGCCAGCAATCCTACATGGAGGTATACGCAGTATTTT. Translating gives CASNPTWRYTQYF. V and J are TRBV6-2 or TRBV6-3 and TRBJ2-3; weak D call: TRBD2 (5 bases). The germline V gene encodes CDR1 MNHEY and CDR2 SVGEGT. V lost 7 bases and J lost 7, with 15 bases in between. CDR3 size: 13 residues.

Points on this clonotype: Just one base apart from a much larger clone, this may be a read error. This chain joins TRBV5-1 and TRBJ2-3; D is uncertain. V was clipped by 0 bases and J by 4 bases, with 9 bases between them. The CDR3 covers 14 residues. Looked up from germline, CDR1 is SGHRS and CDR2 is YFSETQ. CDR3 bases: TGCGCCAGCAGCTTGGATCTGTCGTCAGATACGCAGTATTTT. Translation: CASSLDLSSDTQYF.

This clonotype was seen only a few times. The genes are TRBV24-1 and TRBJ1-5, with unresolved D. The CDR3 totals 16 residues. Germline V CDR1 and CDR2: KGHDR, SFDVKD. Deletions cut 1 base from V and 0 bases from J, with 9 bases between. The CDR3 DNA follows: TGTGCCACCAGTGATTTATCCAGGTCTAGCAATCAGCCCCAGCATTTT. Encoded protein: CATSDLSRSSNQPQHF.

For this clonotype: An end of the junction does not agree with germline; a read error may underlie this. The V and J genes are TRBV6-6 and TRBJ1-6, with no clear D. Germline V CDR1 and CDR2: MNHNY, SVGAGI (reference sequence). The CDR3 totals 17 residues. The CDR3: CASSYDETSSYKSPLHF. The CDR3 coding sequence is TGTGCTAGCAGTTACGACGAGACGAGCTCCTATAAATCACCCCTCCACTTT.

In its sample, this clonotype was seen many times. The V gene is TRBV12-3 or TRBV12-4, the J gene TRBJ1-1, with 7 nucleotides matching TRBD1. The CDR3 runs 14 residues. V shed 5 bases and J 4 bases; nucleotides not matched to a gene: 7. The CDR3 nucleotides are TGTGCCAGCAGTCTGCAGACAGGGACCACTGAAGCTTTCTTT. The encoded protein is CASSLQTGTTEAFF.

Concerning this clonotype: A much bigger clone sits one base away, suggesting this may be a read error. This rearrangement joins TRBV4-2 to TRBJ2-3; 9 positions agree with TRBD2. This CDR3 has 16 amino acids. Trimming cost V 0 bases and J 7 bases; bases outside gene matches: 8. The V gene's germline CDR1 is LGHNA and CDR2 YNFKEQ. CDR3 coding DNA: TGTGCCAGCAGCCAAGATAGCGGGAGTAGAACATATACGCAGTATTTT. Translating gives CASSQDSGSRTYTQYF.

In the case of this clonotype: Germline and junction disagree at one end, which may indicate a read error. J is TRBJ2-2 and V is TRBV5-6, with a possible D match to TRBD2 (5 bases). Per the germline V gene, CDR1 is SGHDT and CDR2 is YYEEEE. CDR3 length: 14 residues. In DNA form, the CDR3 reads TGTGTCAGCAGCCTAACTCGAAACACCGGGAAGCTGTTTTTT. Amino acids: CVSSLTRNTGKLFF.

Comment on this clonotype: A read error may be the cause here, since a much bigger clone is one base away. J is TRBJ2-1 and V is TRBV5-4; perhaps TRBD2 as D (6 bases). This CDR3 has 15 amino acids. Germline CDR1 reads SGHNT; CDR2 reads YYREEE (reference sequence). In DNA, the CDR3 is TGTACCAGCAGCTTGAACCCGGGAGTCTACAATGAGCAGTTCTTC. Its protein product is CTSSLNPGVYNEQFF.

This clonotype showed up just a few times. One junction end does not reproduce the germline sequence, and a read error may be involved. The CDR3, as DNA: TGTCCCAGCAGTGGACGTCTCTTGGGTGAGCAGTACTTC. The encoded protein is CPSSGRLLGEQYF. The chain couples TRBV6-6 to TRBJ2-7; D call uncertain. The CDR3 sequence is 13 residues long. Germline V lookup: CDR1 MNHNY, CDR2 SVGAGI (reference sequence).